The clone carrying this T cell receptor (beta chain) came up many times. This library used approximately 370 ng RNA and molecular barcoded adaptors spanning alpha/delta and beta/gamma chains. MiXCR, applied by TCRdb to the reads, yields one record per CDR3 protein. The profile covers about 58,000 distinct CDR3 sequences, with 12% appearing a single time and roughly 17% taken by the ten largest. Germline lookup yields CDR1 LGHDT and CDR2 YNNKEL (reference sequence). V lost 4 bases and J lost 7, with 17 bases in between. This CDR3 spans 15 amino acids. This sample was included in a study of read filtering for tumor transcriptome and immune sequencing.

The J gene is TRBJ2-1, the V gene TRBV3-1; possible D gene TRBD1, 7 bases. The clonotype was recovered from a donor aged 40 or over with multiple myeloma. The sequencing input was a population of CD138-negative cells sorted from bone marrow. The CDR3 here is CASSPRGRGVNEQFF. CDR3 DNA: TGTGCCAGCAGCCCGAGGGGGCGCGGGGTAAATGAGCAGTTCTTC.